This is a list of T cell receptor beta chains from one sample in a study of blood T cell repertoires in COVID-19. Assay used: immunoSEQ multiplex PCR; TCRdb lists only in-frame clones, some missing. This table has about 140,000 clones, less than 80% appearing once. The sample consisted of peripheral blood. The origin of the receptors is a man aged 60-69 years with acute or convalescent COVID-19. CDR3s include the opening cysteine and the closing phenylalanine or tryptophan. The D gene is left open where the match is weak. Rows may omit the clone size; those that give it use once, few, many or a size class.

>once|TRBD1|TRBV30|14|TRBJ1-1
TGTGCCTGGAGTGTAACCCGGGACAGGGGAAAAACTTTCTTT
CAWSVTRDRGKTFF
>once|TRBD1|TRBV28|14|TRBJ1-6
TGTGCCAGCAGCTCGGGACAGCTGGATTCACCCCTCCACTTT
CASSSGQLDSPLHF
>-|TRBD2|TRBV14|17|TRBJ2-2
TGTGCCAGCAGCCAACGTAGCGGGAGGTTCTTCACCGGGGAGCTGTTTTTT
CASSQRSGRFFTGELFF
>few|-|TRBV28|13|TRBJ1-1
TGTGCCAGCACCACCCCCGGGTTCCCTGAAGCTTTCTTT
CASTTPGFPEAFF
>once|TRBD1|TRBV5-1|16|TRBJ2-3
TGCGCCAGCAGCATTTCCGGGACAGGGGGCACAGATACGCAGTATTTT
CASSISGTGGTDTQYF
>-|-|TRBV9|14|TRBJ1-4
TGTGCCAGCAGCGTTAGTACAACTAATGAAAAACTGTTTTTT
CASSVSTTNEKLFF
>-|-|TRBV6-5|14|TRBJ1-6
TGTGCCACCCCAGGGAACTCCTTTAATTCACCCCTCCACTTT
CATPGNSFNSPLHF
>once|-|TRBV4-3|16|TRBJ2-1
TGCGCCAGCAGCCAAGAGGACAGCCTTACCAACAATGAGCAGTTCTTC
CASSQEDSLTNNEQFF
>-|TRBD1|TRBV19|15|TRBJ2-2
TGTGCCAGTAGCACACAGGGGGCGGGGACCGGGGAGCTGTTTTTT
CASSTQGAGTGELFF
>-|-|TRBV30|13|TRBJ1-1
TGTGCCTGGAGTGGATCGGGATGGACTGAAGCTTTCTTT
CAWSGSGWTEAFF
>-|-|TRBV6-5|13|TRBJ2-2
TGTGCCAGCAGGACAGGAGTCAACGGGGAGCTGTTTTTT
CASRTGVNGELFF
>-|-|TRBV30|12|TRBJ2-2
TGTGCCTGGTGTTACAGAACCGGGGAGCTGTTTTTT
CAWCYRTGELFF
>-|-|TRBV18|12|TRBJ2-3
TGTGCCAGCTCACCACAGCCCGATACGCAGTATTTT
CASSPQPDTQYF
>-|-|TRBV29-1|9|TRBJ1-2
TGCAGCGCCGAGGATGGCTACACCTTC
CSAEDGYTF
>-|-|TRBV5-6|17|TRBJ1-3
TGTGCCAGCAGCTATACCGGACGGGGGGGTACTGGAAACACCATATATTTT
CASSYTGRGGTGNTIYF
>-|TRBD1|TRBV15|15|TRBJ1-4
TGTGCCACCAGCAGCAGACAGGGGATAAACGAAAAACTGTTTTTT
CATSSRQGINEKLFF
>-|TRBD1|TRBV6-2/TRBV6-3|13|TRBJ1-1
TGTGCCAGCAGTCCCAGGGGGCTCACTGAAGCTTTCTTT
CASSPRGLTEAFF
>-|TRBD2|TRBV11-3|15|TRBJ2-7
TGTGCCAGCAGCTTAGGACCTAGCGGGTCCTACGAGCAGTACTTC
CASSLGPSGSYEQYF
>-|-|TRBV15|15|TRBJ2-7
TGTGCCACCAGCAGATCGAAGGCAGGGATGGACGAGCAGTACTTC
CATSRSKAGMDEQYF
>few|TRBD1|TRBV5-1|13|TRBJ1-2
TGCGCCAGCAGGGCGGGACAGGGGGACGGCTACACCTTC
CASRAGQGDGYTF
>-|-|TRBV19|14|TRBJ1-3
TGTGCCAGTAGCACAGATAGCTCTGGAAACACCATATATTTT
CASSTDSSGNTIYF
>-|-|TRBV3-1/TRBV3-2|16|TRBJ2-7
TGTGCCAGCAGCCAAGGGGTGGGTCTAGGGGCCTACGAGCAGTACTTC
CASSQGVGLGAYEQYF
>once|TRBD1|TRBV3-1/TRBV3-2|15|TRBJ1-2
TGTGCCAGCAGCCAAGTAGCAGGGGGGAGAGATGGCTACACCTTC
CASSQVAGGRDGYTF
>-|-|TRBV19|11|TRBJ1-4
TGTGCCAGTAGTTCCCGGGAAAAACTGTTTTTT
CASSSREKLFF
>-|TRBD1|TRBV5-4|15|TRBJ2-2
TGTGCCAGCAGCTTGGGGGACAGGGTAACCGGGGAGCTGTTTTTT
CASSLGDRVTGELFF
>once|-|TRBV27|14|TRBJ1-4
TGTGCCAGCAGTCCCAAGGGGGAATTTGAAAAACTGTTTTTT
CASSPKGEFEKLFF
>few|-|TRBV28|12|TRBJ1-2
TGTGCCAGCAGTTCCCGGGGCTATGGCTACACCTTC
CASSSRGYGYTF
>-|TRBD2|TRBV6-2/TRBV6-3|20|TRBJ2-3
TGTGCCAGCAGTTACTCGTTGGGCCTAGCGGGAGGGCCAGGGACAGATACGCAGTATTTT
CASSYSLGLAGGPGTDTQYF
>-|-|TRBV15|16|TRBJ2-5
TGTGCCACCAGCAGAGACGGTACAGACAACCAAGAGACCCAGTACTTC
CATSRDGTDNQETQYF
>-|-|TRBV27|13|TRBJ2-7
TGTGCCAGCACCAACAGGGCGCGTACCGAGCAGTACTTC
CASTNRARTEQYF
>-|-|TRBV15|17|TRBJ2-1
TGTGCCACCAGCAGAGATCTAGGGACTCTCTTAGACAATGAGCAGTTCTTC
CATSRDLGTLLDNEQFF
>-|TRBD1|TRBV19|17|TRBJ1-6
TGTGCCAGTAGATCGACAGGGACTTTCTCCTATAATTCACCCCTCCACTTT
CASRSTGTFSYNSPLHF
>-|TRBD1|TRBV3-1/TRBV3-2|16|TRBJ2-2
TGTGCCAGCAGAAGATCCGGGACAGGGGGAAGCGGGGAGCTGTTTTTT
CASRRSGTGGSGELFF